Presented here are 4 T cell receptor beta chains from one specimen sequenced in a study of T cell changes during pregnancy in multiple sclerosis. Sequencing used immunoSEQ multiplex PCR; TCRdb keeps in-frame clones, though not all of them. The sample records more than 80,000 clones, more than 80% being singletons. Specimen: peripheral blood, collected before pregnancy. The receptors derive from a female donor with multiple sclerosis, enrolled in a pregnancy study.

The chain recombines TRBV15 with TRBJ2-3; 7 nucleotides match TRBD1. The V gene end was trimmed by 5 bases and the J gene end by 2 bases; junction bases not matched to a gene: 10. Germline CDR1 reads LNHNV; CDR2 reads YYDKDF (reference sequence). This CDR3 contains 16 residues. CDR3 DNA: TGTGCCACCAGCCCCCGGCCGGGACAGTCCACAGATACGCAGTATTTT. Translation: CATSPRPGQSTDTQYF.

The V call is TRBV6-6, the J call TRBJ1-6, with D uncertain. V dropped 5 bases and J dropped 5 bases, with 10 bases sitting between them. The germline gives CDR1 MNHNY, CDR2 SVGAGI (reference sequence). CDR3 length: 14 amino acids. The CDR3 protein is CASSRDADNSPLHF. For the CDR3, the DNA is TGTGCCAGCAGTCGGGATGCCGATAATTCACCCCTCCACTTT.

The chain employs TRBV18 and TRBJ1-6, with 7 bases fitting TRBD1. Germline values: CDR1 KGHSH, CDR2 LQKENI. CDR3 length: 16 residues. With 3 bases clipped from V and 5 bases from J, the junction kept 7 bases outside the gene matches. CDR3 protein: CASSPGTGTDNSPLHF. CDR3 bases: TGTGCCAGCTCACCCGGAACCGGGACAGATAATTCACCCCTCCACTTT.

The chain carries TRBV7-9 and TRBJ2-1; 9 nucleotides align to TRBD1. This CDR3 spans 16 amino acids. CDR1 and CDR2 from the germline V gene are SEHNR and FQNEAQ (reference sequence). The J segment lost 2 bases and the V segment lost 6 bases, leaving 8 bases of the junction unmatched. CDR3 sequence reads: CASSPTTGGPYNEQFF. The CDR3 DNA reads as TGTGCCAGCAGTCCAACGACAGGGGGACCCTACAATGAGCAGTTCTTC.